A selection of T cell receptor beta chains follows, all from one sample in a study of graft-versus-host responses after intestinal transplantation. Only in-frame clones appear in the TCRdb table, and some are missing; sequencing was by immunoSEQ multiplex PCR. The repertoire has more than 85,000 clones, around 83% of them found once; the top ten carry around 0.8%. These receptors' antigens are unknown. Here the sequenced sample was unstimulated CD4+ T cells sorted from spleen or lymph node cells, taken before intestinal transplant. Receptors originate from a human donor who received an intestinal transplant. The CDR3 runs from the conserved cysteine through the conserved F or W. The D gene is left open where the match is weak.

CDR3 length,J gene,D gene,V gene,CDR3 protein
16,TRBJ1-1,NA,TRBV9,CASSPHRAGLNTEAFF
16,TRBJ2-2,TRBD1,TRBV7-9,CASSLNSGTGPGELFF
12,TRBJ2-5,NA,TRBV7-9,CASSPDGGTQYF
14,TRBJ1-5,NA,TRBV7-8,CASSPWGGNQPQHF
11,TRBJ2-3,NA,TRBV2,CASNRADTQYF
12,TRBJ1-2,NA,TRBV28,CASGYRGYGYTF
12,TRBJ1-5,NA,TRBV28,CASSRGNQPQHF
14,TRBJ1-1,NA,TRBV19,CASSVWGHDTEAFF
14,TRBJ1-5,TRBD1,TRBV10-3,CATRDRSSNQPQHF
12,TRBJ2-1,NA,TRBV6-6,CASSYISNEQFF
14,TRBJ1-4,NA,TRBV19,CASSTGQLNEKLFF
16,TRBJ2-7,TRBD1,TRBV2,CASSELGTELTYEQYF
13,TRBJ1-1,NA,TRBV6-5,CASSFSRNTEAFF
17,TRBJ2-3,TRBD2,TRBV28,CASETVSGRPLTDTQYF
13,TRBJ2-5,TRBD1,TRBV10-3,CATRWGQEETQYF
14,TRBJ2-3,TRBD2,TRBV5-1,CASSGRGGADTQYF
15,TRBJ1-5,NA,TRBV28,CASRVGHGFQSAQHF
15,TRBJ2-5,NA,TRBV5-1,CASSLAGTLEETQYF
15,TRBJ2-2,TRBD2,TRBV5-1,CASRPAGVNTGELFF
16,TRBJ2-3,TRBD1,TRBV9,CASSVLGTGTFGTQYF
13,TRBJ2-3,NA,TRBV7-6,CASSLAGPDTQYF
14,TRBJ1-1,TRBD1,TRBV7-9,CASSSTGTNTEAFF
15,TRBJ1-1,NA,TRBV27,CASSRATGIRTEAFF
15,TRBJ2-1,NA,TRBV7-8,CASSLVSRVYNEQFF
15,TRBJ2-2,TRBD2,TRBV10-3,CAISLAGANTGELFF
15,TRBJ1-3,NA,TRBV13,CASSRSGKSGNTIYF